This entry lists 9 T cell receptor beta chains sequenced from one sample in a study of cytomegalovirus exposure and HLA in healthy donors (dated 2017 in TCRdb). Library generation was performed with the immunoSEQ multiplex PCR assay. This immuneACCESS table, as held by TCRdb, lists in-frame sequences with V and J called but not all clones. Of the missing ones, under half trace to an unresolved V gene in checked studies; the others have no known cause. The sample table contains approximately 140,000 clones; only one count was recorded for approximately 86% of them. About 7.9% of the sample rests with the top ten. Input material: PBMCs. The receptors here all came from a woman younger than 30 in good health and CMV-seropositive.

CDR3 amino acids: CASSGRLAGGPSTDTQYF. Here the CDR3 DNA reads TGTGCCAGCAGTGGGAGACTAGCGGGAGGGCCGAGCACAGATACGCAGTATTTT. This sequence joins TRBV6-1 and TRBJ2-3; 14 bases are a match to TRBD2. The CDR3 contains 18 residues. The ends lost 4 bases at V and 0 bases at J; junction bases unmatched: 6. Germline V gene sequence: CDR1 MNHNS, CDR2 SASEGT.

The chain uses TRBV28 and TRBJ1-5; 8 nucleotides align to TRBD1. The CDR3 contains 13 residues. Looked up from germline, CDR1 is MDHEN and CDR2 is SYDVKM. The CDR3 loop reads CKTGAKTYQPQHF. CDR3 in DNA: TGTAAGACAGGGGCTAAAACGTATCAGCCCCAGCATTTT.

This chain links TRBV29-1 with TRBJ2-6, with unresolved D. V lost 2 bases to trimming and J lost 3 bases, with 5 bases between them. CDR3 size: 13 residues. Germline loops: CDR1 SQVTM, CDR2 ANQGSEA. The CDR3, as DNA: TGCAGCGTTGAACCGGTTGGGGCCAACGTCCTGACTTTC. Its protein is CSVEPVGANVLTF.

The rearrangement joins TRBV7-2 to TRBJ2-3; the D is unclear. Between the trimmed V and J ends, which lost 1 base and 0 bases, there was a span of 8 bases. This CDR3 has 15 amino acids. Germline values: CDR1 SGHTA, CDR2 FQGNSA. The CDR3 loop is CASSLDSGSTDTQYF. The CDR3 coding sequence is TGTGCCAGCAGCTTAGATTCCGGGAGCACAGATACGCAGTATTTT.

The chain uses TRBV19 and TRBJ1-2; 8 bases map to TRBD1. The CDR3 extends over 15 amino acids. Looked up from germline, CDR1 is LNHDA and CDR2 is SQIVND (reference sequence). V was pared by 3 bases and J by 7 bases, with 10 bases of the junction left unmatched. The CDR3 region has the DNA TGTGCCAGTAGTATGTTCGGGCAGGGGGCCGGTGGCTACACCTTC. Translating gives CASSMFGQGAGGYTF.

The chain carries TRBV5-1 and TRBJ2-2, with D maybe TRBD2 (6 bases). Per germline, CDR1 SGHRS and CDR2 YFSETQ. This CDR3 has 15 amino acids. Trimming took 4 bases from V and 5 from J, leaving 15 bases between them. The CDR3 coding sequence is TGCGCCAGCAGCCTCGGGAGCCTGGGGACCGGGGAGCTGTTTTTT. It yields the protein CASSLGSLGTGELFF.

This chain connects TRBV28 to TRBJ2-5, with TRBD1 identical over 9 bases. This CDR3 has 15 residues. The junction had 11 bases not matched to a gene; V was cut back by 7 bases and J by 5 bases. Germline V CDR1 and CDR2: MDHEN, SYDVKM. The CDR3 is CASIAQGASGETQYF. Written as DNA, the CDR3 is TGTGCCAGCATCGCACAGGGGGCGTCGGGGGAGACCCAGTACTTC.

The chain carries TRBV9 and TRBJ2-1; weak D call: TRBD2 (5 bases). CDR1 SGDLS and CDR2 YYNGEE come from the germline V gene. The CDR3 length is 15 residues. V lost 4 bases and J 4 bases, leaving 15 bases between the germline ends. The CDR3 loop is CASSTDGVNYNEQFF. The CDR3 DNA reads TGTGCCAGCAGCACTGACGGGGTTAATTACAATGAGCAGTTCTTC. Drawing the rest from reference TRBV9 and TRBJ2-1, the complete variable domain is DSGVTQTPKHLITATGQRVTLRCSPRSGDLSVYWYQQSLDQGLQFLIQYYNGEERAKGNILERFSAQQFPDLHSELNLSSLELGDSALYFCASSTDGVNYNEQFFGPGTRLTVL.

The rearrangement uses TRBV5-4 and TRBJ2-5; 8 bases are a match to TRBD1. V was clipped by 4 bases and J by 1 base; unmatched bases: 0. The CDR3 has 13 amino acids. The germline gives CDR1 SGHNT, CDR2 YYREEE (reference sequence). CDR3 in DNA: TGTGCCAGCAGCCAGGGGGCCCAAGAGACCCAGTACTTC. Its protein product is CASSQGAQETQYF.